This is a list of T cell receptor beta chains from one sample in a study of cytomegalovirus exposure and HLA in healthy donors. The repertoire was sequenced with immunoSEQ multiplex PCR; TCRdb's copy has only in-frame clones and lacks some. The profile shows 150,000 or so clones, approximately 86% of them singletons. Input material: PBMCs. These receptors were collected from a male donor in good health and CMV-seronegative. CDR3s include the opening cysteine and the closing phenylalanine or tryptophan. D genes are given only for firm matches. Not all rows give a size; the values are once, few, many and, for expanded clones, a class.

TGTGCCAGCACCCCAAAGAGGCGGGGACAGCCAACATGGTGGTACGAGCAGTACTTC,CASTPKRRGQPTWWYEQYF,-,TRBJ2-7,TRBV7-8,-
TGCGCCAGCAGCTTACGGTTCAGGCCGCACCCAGCCGGCTACACCTTC,CASSLRFRPHPAGYTF,-,TRBJ1-2,TRBV5-1,-
TGTGCCAGCAGGGAAATTGGACAGAATAGCAATCAGCCCCAGCATTTT,CASREIGQNSNQPQHF,few,TRBJ1-5,TRBV2,-
TGCAGCGTTGCGTGGCACAATCAGCCCCAGCATTTT,CSVAWHNQPQHF,once,TRBJ1-5,TRBV29-1,-
TGTGCCAGCAGCCCCCAGCGGGGGTCCTACAATGAGCAGTTCTTC,CASSPQRGSYNEQFF,-,TRBJ2-1,TRBV7-3,TRBD2
TGTGCCAGCAGTTTAAGTAGGGGAGGGCAGCCCCAGCATTTT,CASSLSRGGQPQHF,-,TRBJ1-5,TRBV27,-
TGTGCTAGTGGCTGGGGGCCGGCGCAGCCCCAGCATTTT,CASGWGPAQPQHF,-,TRBJ1-5,TRBV12-5,-
TGTGCCAGCAGCGTTTCCGGGAGTGTTAATGAGCAGTTCTTC,CASSVSGSVNEQFF,-,TRBJ2-1,TRBV9,-
TGTGCCAGCAGCCAGAGCTACGAGCAGTACTTC,CASSQSYEQYF,-,TRBJ2-7,TRBV14,-
TGTGCCAGCAGCTCAGGAGGCGGGGGTGCCTCCTACGAGCAGTACTTC,CASSSGGGGASYEQYF,few,TRBJ2-7,TRBV7-9,TRBD2
TGTGCCAGCAGCCAAGATCTAGCGGCCTACGAGCAGTACTTC,CASSQDLAAYEQYF,few,TRBJ2-7,TRBV4-2,TRBD2
TGTGCCAGCTCACCAGAGGACAGTTATTCTAACTCTGGGGCCAACGTCCTGACTTTC,CASSPEDSYSNSGANVLTF,-,TRBJ2-6,TRBV18,-
TGCGCCAGCAGCCAAGAGGCGCCCGGGACAGGTTATGAGCAGTTCTTC,CASSQEAPGTGYEQFF,-,TRBJ2-1,TRBV4-1,TRBD1
TGTGCCAGCAGTGGAAAACCCAAAAACTATACTAAGAACACTGAAGCTTTCTTT,CASSGKPKNYTKNTEAFF,-,TRBJ1-1,TRBV6-1,-
TGTGCCAGCAGGGACAGGGGGATCCAAGAGACCCAGTACTTC,CASRDRGIQETQYF,-,TRBJ2-5,TRBV28,TRBD1
TGTGCCAGCAGTGATCTCCGGGGGGCGTGGGAGACCCAGTACTTC,CASSDLRGAWETQYF,-,TRBJ2-5,TRBV25-1,-
TGTGCCAGCAGCTCTGGAGCCACCGGGGAGCTGTTTTTT,CASSSGATGELFF,-,TRBJ2-2,TRBV2,-
TGTGCCAGCAGCGGAGCCCTCGGACAGGGGACTGGAAACACCATATATTTT,CASSGALGQGTGNTIYF,-,TRBJ1-3,TRBV9,TRBD1
TGTGCCAGCAGCCCTTTTCCGGGCTCTGGAAACACCATATATTTT,CASSPFPGSGNTIYF,-,TRBJ1-3,TRBV7-3,-
TGTGCCAGCAGCAACGGACAGGGCCTGAATTCACCCCTCCACTTT,CASSNGQGLNSPLHF,-,TRBJ1-6,TRBV2,TRBD1
TGCGCCAGCAGCCAAGGCGTCGGTAACTATGGCTACACCTTC,CASSQGVGNYGYTF,once,TRBJ1-2,TRBV4-3,-
TGTGCCAGCAGACCGGGACTAGCGGGAGGTGGGTCCTACGAGCAGTACTTC,CASRPGLAGGGSYEQYF,-,TRBJ2-7,TRBV5-4,TRBD2
TGTGCCAGCAGCCCACGGCGGGGGGCCTACAATGAGCAGTTCTTC,CASSPRRGAYNEQFF,once,TRBJ2-1,TRBV7-3,TRBD2
TGTGCCAGCAGCTTGGCCCCGGGACAGATTAATGAAAAACTGTTTTTT,CASSLAPGQINEKLFF,-,TRBJ1-4,TRBV5-5,TRBD1
TGTGCCAGCACCTTTGGGGCCTCCTGGTACGAGCAGTACTTC,CASTFGASWYEQYF,once,TRBJ2-7,TRBV7-9,-
TGTGCCAGCTCACCAGCAGGTTGGGCGAACACTGAAGCTTTCTTT,CASSPAGWANTEAFF,-,TRBJ1-1,TRBV18,-
TGTGCCAGCTCACCAACCGGGACTAGCGGATTGAGCGAGCAGTACTTC,CASSPTGTSGLSEQYF,-,TRBJ2-7,TRBV18,TRBD2
TGTGCCAGAAGCCGGGGACCTCGGGGACAGGGCAGGCATCAGCCCCAGCATTTT,CARSRGPRGQGRHQPQHF,-,TRBJ1-5,TRBV7-5,-
TGTGCCAGCAGTTATCTGCGACCCTCTTACTACGAGCAGTACTTC,CASSYLRPSYYEQYF,-,TRBJ2-7,TRBV6-5,-
TGTTCCAGCAGCTTAGTATCCCGGGACAGGGATACGAACACTGAAGCTTTCTTT,CSSSLVSRDRDTNTEAFF,-,TRBJ1-1,TRBV7-9,TRBD1
TGTGCCAGCAGCTTAAGGGGCGGCGGGACTAGCCCCAATGAGCAGTTCTTC,CASSLRGGGTSPNEQFF,-,TRBJ2-1,TRBV11-3,TRBD2
TGTGCCAGCAGCGACCCGACGGAGCAAGAGACCCAGTACTTC,CASSDPTEQETQYF,-,TRBJ2-5,TRBV5-6,-
TGTGCCAGCAGCCCTCCCGGGGATTTCAATGAGCAGTTCTTC,CASSPPGDFNEQFF,-,TRBJ2-1,TRBV14,-
TGCAGCGCTGGGGGCAGGACGCGCACAGATACGCAGTATTTT,CSAGGRTRTDTQYF,-,TRBJ2-3,TRBV29-1,-
TGTGCCAGCAGCTTAGCGTTAGCAAGCACTGAAGCTTTCTTT,CASSLALASTEAFF,once,TRBJ1-1,TRBV7-9,-
TGCGCCAGCAGCGTGACCGGGACAGGGTACGAAGCTTTCTTT,CASSVTGTGYEAFF,-,TRBJ1-1,TRBV5-1,TRBD1
TGCGCCAGCAGCTTGCCGGGAGGGGCCTACGAGCAGTACTTC,CASSLPGGAYEQYF,-,TRBJ2-7,TRBV5-1,TRBD2
TGTGCCAGCAGCCCCCTCCGGGAAAACACCATATATTTT,CASSPLRENTIYF,-,TRBJ1-3,TRBV11-2,-
TGTGCCAGCAGCTTATTAGCGGGGGGGATGGGATACGAGCAGTACTTC,CASSLLAGGMGYEQYF,-,TRBJ2-7,TRBV5-4,TRBD2
TGTGCCAGTAGTATTTCCGGGACAGGGAACTATGGCTACACCTTC,CASSISGTGNYGYTF,-,TRBJ1-2,TRBV19,TRBD1
TGTGCCAGCTCACTGGAAACCGGAAGACAGGGGCGGGAAGGCTACACCTTC,CASSLETGRQGREGYTF,-,TRBJ1-2,TRBV18,TRBD1
TGTGCCACCAGCAGAGATATCGGAACTAATGAAAAACTGTTTTTT,CATSRDIGTNEKLFF,-,TRBJ1-4,TRBV15,-
TGCGCCAGCAGCACAGCCGGGACAGGGGGAGAGGGCTACACCTTC,CASSTAGTGGEGYTF,-,TRBJ1-2,TRBV5-1,TRBD1
TGTGCCAGCAGTCTAACAGGGTCACGAGGCTCCTACAATGAGCAGTTCTTC,CASSLTGSRGSYNEQFF,-,TRBJ2-1,TRBV7-2,-
TGTGCCATAAAGCCGACAGGTACGGAAAACACTGAAGCTTTCTTT,CAIKPTGTENTEAFF,once,TRBJ1-1,TRBV10-3,-
TGTGCCAGCAGGGCGGACTTGGTCGAGCCCCAGCATTTT,CASRADLVEPQHF,-,TRBJ1-5,TRBV2,-
TGTGCCAGTAGTATTAGAGAATTTACCACCGGGGAGCTGTTTTTT,CASSIREFTTGELFF,-,TRBJ2-2,TRBV19,-
TGTGCCAGCAGCGTAGGCGGGGGCGGCAGCTCCTACGAGCAGTACTTC,CASSVGGGGSSYEQYF,-,TRBJ2-7,TRBV9,-
TGTGCCAGCAGCTCAAGACGGAGCGATAATAGCAATCAGCCCCAGCATTTT,CASSSRRSDNSNQPQHF,-,TRBJ1-5,TRBV5-5,-
TGCGCCAGCAGCCCCGGGACAGGGGAAGGAGAGACCCAGTACTTC,CASSPGTGEGETQYF,-,TRBJ2-5,TRBV10-2,TRBD1